The TCR beta chain described here comes from a study of blood T cell repertoires in COVID-19. On the study more broadly: Acute-phase and convalescent COVID-19 samples originated in the United States, Italy and Spain. T cells, B-cell-depleted T cells, or PBMCs provided the cDNA or gDNA that served as material.

V shed 0 bases, J shed 3 bases, and the junction held 17 bases outside the gene matches. CDR3 length: 19 amino acids. Germline CDR1 is GTSNPN and CDR2 is SVGIG (reference sequence). As processed by the authors: Estimation of nucleated cell counts relied on the amplification of reference gene primers. Sequencing was performed with immunoSEQ multiplex PCR; in TCRdb, only in-frame clones are kept and a portion is missing. V and J calls and clone size follow that table, whereas D and trimming were derived from the DNA. The sample consists of tens of thousands of clones, roughly 84% of them appearing once.

The rearrangement links TRBV30 to TRBJ1-1, with 9 positions matching TRBD1. The receptor comes from a woman in her sixties or seventies with acute or convalescent COVID-19. Sequenced input: peripheral blood. This CDR3 reads CAWSVRKGQGRDLDTEAFF. The DNA for the CDR3 is TGTGCCTGGAGTGTACGAAAGGGACAGGGTCGGGATTTGGACACTGAAGCTTTCTTT. Full variable domain (rest looked up from reference TRBV30 and TRBJ1-1): SQTIHQWPATLVQPVGSPLSLECTVEGTSNPNLYWYRQAAGRGLQLLFYSVGIGQISSEVPQNLSASRPQDRQFILSSKKLLLSDSGFYLCAWSVRKGQGRDLDTEAFFGQGTRLTVV.